This note documents a single TCR beta chain sequence. Its antigen remains unknown. These data originate in a study of shared clonotypes between healthy human individuals. Regarding the study as a whole: The sole specimen, blood, was sampled, and tissue repertoires likely differ.

This CDR3 comprises 15 residues. The junction had 7 bases not matched to a gene; V was cut back by 2 bases and J by 8 bases. Per germline, CDR1 KGHSH and CDR2 LQKENI. Researchers sequenced unsorted PBMC DNA using ten immunoSEQ deep assay plates. Libraries were prepared by immunoSEQ multiplex PCR; TCRdb keeps only in-frame clonotypes and omits some of them. This sample carries 490,000 or so clones, roughly 85% of them seen once, and the ten largest clones take more than 10%. The clonotype was recovered from a woman in her forties in good health. Some clones in this sample may be carry-over from other donors' samples. V usage is TRBV18 and J usage is TRBJ2-1; 9 positions agree with TRBD2. The specimen sequenced was PBMCs. The CDR3 sequence is CASSPGTSLEYEQFF. The CDR3 DNA is TGTGCCAGCTCACCAGGGACTAGCCTTGAGTATGAGCAGTTCTTC.